The subject of this entry is one T cell receptor (beta chain). There are many counts of this clonotype. Its antigen is not yet known. Base qualities were left out, and no much larger clone turns up one base away. Inclusive of the bounding cysteine and phenylalanine, the CDR3 is 12 residues long. Only the CDR3 part of the read is kept: 36 bases, read in frame from the first base. V loses 7 bases, J loses 9 bases, and the germline ends lie 13 bases apart. Via the germline V gene, CDR1 is SGHTA and CDR2 FQGNSA. TCRdb records Illumina HiSeq 1500 as the sequencer. TCRdb trimmed the raw reads at Q25, called clones with MiXCR and kept productive beta chains. Entries that share a CDR3 protein sequence are merged under the most common genes and DNA. This sample holds 170,000 or so distinct CDR3 sequences; 14% were observed only once. Of the sample, 27% is held by the ten largest clones. This sample was included in a study of T cell repertoires in cytomegalovirus infection (dated by TCRdb to about 2019). About the investigation overall: Donor HLA type was relevant to the analysis, as public TCR beta signatures indicated carriage of CMV infection together with the matching HLA type. General conclusions and limits of the study: Cumulative frequency of public TCR beta family members discriminated carriers of CMV infection plus the relevant HLA type in this cohort and an independent roughly 340-donor cohort. In the ex vivo response, HLA-C-restricted CMV-specific TCR beta clonotypes were dominant, and in two of eight donors the single most frequent clonotype came from this HLA-C-restricted group.

The sample was PBMCs. The chain uses TRBV7-2 and TRBJ2-1; the D gene cannot be resolved reliably. This TCR derives from a human donor in good health (CMV status not recorded). Some clones in this sample may be carry-over from other donors' samples. The CDR3 region: CASNRRFGEQFF. The sequence in DNA is TGTGCCAGCAATCGTAGGTTTGGTGAGCAGTTCTTC.